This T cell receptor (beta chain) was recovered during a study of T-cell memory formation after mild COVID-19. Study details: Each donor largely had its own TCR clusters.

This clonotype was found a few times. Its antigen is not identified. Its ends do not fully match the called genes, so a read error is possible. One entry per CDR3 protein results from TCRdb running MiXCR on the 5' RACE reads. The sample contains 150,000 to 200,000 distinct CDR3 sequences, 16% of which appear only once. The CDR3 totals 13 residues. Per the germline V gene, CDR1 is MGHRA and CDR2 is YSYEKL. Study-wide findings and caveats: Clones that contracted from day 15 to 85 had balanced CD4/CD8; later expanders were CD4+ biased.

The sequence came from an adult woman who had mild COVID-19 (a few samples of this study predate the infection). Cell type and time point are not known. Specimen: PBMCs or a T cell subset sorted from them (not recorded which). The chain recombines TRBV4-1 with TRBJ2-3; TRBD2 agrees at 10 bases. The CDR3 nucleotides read TGCGCCAGCAGCCGTGATAGCGGGAGGCCCCGGTCTTTT. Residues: CASSRDSGRPRSF.